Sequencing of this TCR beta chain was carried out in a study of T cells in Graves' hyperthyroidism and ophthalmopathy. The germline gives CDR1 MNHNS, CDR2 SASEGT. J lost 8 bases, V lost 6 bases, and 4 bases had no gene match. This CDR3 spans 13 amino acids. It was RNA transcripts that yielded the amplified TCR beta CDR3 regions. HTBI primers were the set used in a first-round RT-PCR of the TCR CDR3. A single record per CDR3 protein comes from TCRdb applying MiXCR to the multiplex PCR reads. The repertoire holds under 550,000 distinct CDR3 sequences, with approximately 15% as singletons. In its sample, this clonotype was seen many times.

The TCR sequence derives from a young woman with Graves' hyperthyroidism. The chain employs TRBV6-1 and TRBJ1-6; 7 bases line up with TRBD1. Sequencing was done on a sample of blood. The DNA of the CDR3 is TGTGCCAGCAGCCGGACAGGTGATTCACCCCTCCACTTT. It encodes CASSRTGDSPLHF.